The 25 T cell receptor beta chains reported below all come from one sample, sequenced in a study of blood T cell repertoires in COVID-19. Sequenced by immunoSEQ multiplex PCR; TCRdb stores in-frame clones only, minus some. The table has around 100,000 clones, roughly 87% seen once. Sequenced: peripheral blood. These receptors originate from an elderly woman in a cohort sampled during active COVID-19.

V gene TRBV24-1 combines with J gene TRBJ2-1; a weak D match, TRBD1 (6 bases). V was trimmed by 4 bases and J by 6 bases, leaving 12 bases between them. This CDR3 has 14 residues. Germline V gene sequence: CDR1 KGHDR, CDR2 SFDVKD. The CDR3 bases are TGTGCCACCAGTGAAGGCGGCAGGGGCAATGAGCAGTTCTTC. Its protein product is CATSEGGRGNEQFF.

The rearrangement links TRBV3-1 (or the pseudogene TRBV3-2) to TRBJ2-1, with 8 bases fitting TRBD2. The CDR3 sequence is 14 residues long. Germline assignment: CDR1 LGHDT and CDR2 YNNKEL (reference sequence). V trimming: 3 bases; J trimming: 6 bases; junction bases outside the gene matches: 4. For the CDR3, the DNA is TGTGCCAGCAGCCAGGCTGGACTAGCCAATGAGCAGTTCTTC. This sequence encodes CASSQAGLANEQFF.

This clone was observed a single time. The chain joins TRBV18 to TRBJ1-2; D perhaps matches TRBD1 (6 bases). This CDR3 spans 16 amino acids. V gave up 4 bases and J gave up 3 bases, with 18 bases separating them. Germline-derived CDR1 and CDR2 are KGHSH and LQKENI. The CDR3 is CASSLSRDKADYGYTF. CDR3 sequence (DNA): TGTGCCAGCTCACTTAGTAGGGACAAGGCGGACTATGGCTACACCTTC.

V is TRBV6-2 or TRBV6-3 and J is TRBJ2-5, with D possibly TRBD1 on 5 matching bases. CDR3 length: 16 residues. The V and J ends lost 6 bases and 5 bases respectively, with 22 bases between them. Germline CDR1 is MNHEY and CDR2 is SVGEGT. The CDR3 DNA reads as TGTGCCAGCAGCTATAGGCTCCAGGGCTCCGGGGAGACCCAGTACTTC. Translating gives CASSYRLQGSGETQYF.

This sequence joins TRBV7-2 and TRBJ1-6; D is possibly TRBD1 (5 bases). Germline CDR1 is SGHTA and CDR2 is FQGNSA. The CDR3 consists of 14 residues. CDR3 in DNA: TGTGCTTCAAGGGCAGTCGGGGGTAATTCACCCCTCCACTTT. Its protein product is CASRAVGGNSPLHF.

The genes are TRBV6-5 and TRBJ1-5; 7 nucleotides match TRBD1. Germline assignment: CDR1 MNHEY and CDR2 SVGAGI. J was trimmed by 4 bases and V by 6 bases; bases with no gene match: 6. This CDR3 is built from 14 residues. The CDR3 sequence: CASRDRVRNQPQHF. The CDR3 DNA sequence: TGTGCCAGCAGAGACAGGGTAAGGAATCAGCCCCAGCATTTT.

The J gene is TRBJ2-1, the V gene TRBV7-6; 8 bases are a match to TRBD2. In germline, CDR1 is SGHVS, CDR2 FNYEAQ. With 0 bases clipped from V and 10 bases from J, the junction kept 8 bases outside the gene matches. The CDR3 length is 15 residues. The CDR3 bases are TGTGCCAGCAGCTTAGCGAGCGGGGGTACTTGGGAGCAGTTCTTC. Protein product: CASSLASGGTWEQFF.

V gene TRBV5-4 combines with J gene TRBJ2-5; TRBD2 might be the D (6 bases). V gave up 2 bases and J gave up 4 bases, with 15 bases separating them. CDR3 size: 15 residues. Germline loops: CDR1 SGHNT, CDR2 YYREEE (reference sequence). CDR3 DNA: TGTGCCAGCAGCTTCGCAGGGCTCGGGGGAGAGACCCAGTACTTC. It is translated as CASSFAGLGGETQYF. Full variable domain (outside the CDR3, taken from reference TRBV5-4 and TRBJ2-5): ETGVTQSPTHLIKTRGQQVTLRCSSQSGHNTVSWYQQALGQGPQFIFQYYREEENGRGNFPPRFSGLQFPNYSSELNVNALELDDSALYLCASSFAGLGGETQYFGPGTRLLVL.

This clone was recorded a few times. The V gene is TRBV6-5, the J gene TRBJ1-1; no definite D call. CDR1 and CDR2 from the germline V gene are MNHEY and SVGAGI. This CDR3 has 12 amino acids. V was pared by 7 bases and J by 1 base, with 7 bases between. CDR3 region: CASTSGNTEAFF. The CDR3 nucleotides are TGTGCCAGCACGTCGGGGAACACTGAAGCTTTCTTT.

The genes are TRBV6-1 and TRBJ1-3; D possibly corresponds to TRBD1 (5 bases). Per germline, CDR1 MNHNS and CDR2 SASEGT. The CDR3 runs to 14 residues. Trimming removed 3 bases from V and 9 bases from J, with 15 bases in between. Written as DNA, the CDR3 is TGTGCCAGCAGTGAGAGTCCAGGGCTGGTCACCATATATTTT. This encodes CASSESPGLVTIYF.

The rearrangement uses TRBV7-9 and TRBJ1-2; 7 positions agree with TRBD1. Germline assignment: CDR1 SEHNR and CDR2 FQNEAQ (reference sequence). The CDR3 totals 14 residues. With 6 bases clipped from V and 3 bases from J, the junction kept 7 bases outside the gene matches. CDR3 coding DNA: TGTGCCAGCAGAAGACAGGGTGTAGACTATGGCTACACCTTC. Amino acids: CASRRQGVDYGYTF.

The rearrangement joins TRBV7-8 to TRBJ1-3, with D possibly being TRBD1 (5 bases). Deletions cut 0 bases from V and 3 bases from J, with 12 bases between. CDR3 length equals 16 residues. Germline V gene data show CDR1 as SGHVS and CDR2 as FQNEAQ. The chain's CDR3 is CASSLARVMGGNTIYF. The CDR3 region has the DNA TGTGCCAGCAGCTTAGCCAGGGTTATGGGTGGAAACACCATATATTTT.

V is TRBV3-1 (or the pseudogene TRBV3-2) and J is TRBJ1-2; D might be TRBD1 (6 bases). The CDR3 is 14 amino acids. CDR1 LGHDT and CDR2 YNNKEL come from the germline V gene (reference sequence). Trimming cost V 3 bases and J 4 bases, with 12 bases left between them. The CDR3: CASSHRQAGYGYTF. CDR3 nucleotide sequence: TGTGCCAGCAGCCACAGACAGGCTGGCTATGGCTACACCTTC.

In regard to this clone: The same CDR3 is also encoded by other DNA sequences in this sample. The chain has TRBV19 and TRBJ1-5; the D gene is possibly TRBD1 (6 bases). The CDR3 has 15 residues. The V end lost 7 bases, the J end lost 1 base, and 14 bases lay between the germline ends. CDR1 and CDR2 from the germline V gene are LNHDA and SQIVND (reference sequence). The CDR3 reads CASMGGAGSNQPQHF. DNA of the CDR3: TGTGCCAGTATGGGGGGGGCGGGGAGCAATCAGCCCCAGCATTTT.

The rearrangement joins TRBV12-3 or TRBV12-4 to TRBJ1-5, with 9 bases matching TRBD1. This CDR3 contains 13 residues. V was clipped by 6 bases and J by 7 bases; unmatched bases: 4. The CDR3 is CASRLDRGQPQHF. CDR3 in DNA: TGTGCCAGCAGGCTAGACAGGGGGCAGCCCCAGCATTTT.

This clone occurred once. The rearrangement uses TRBV27 and TRBJ2-7, with TRBD1 matching 7 bases. The CDR3 has 15 residues. Germline CDR1 is MNHEY and CDR2 is SMNVEV (reference sequence). The V and J ends lost 2 bases and 3 bases, in that order; junction bases with no gene match: 7. For the CDR3, the DNA is TGTGCCAGCAGTTTAAGGTCGGACAGGAGCTACGAGCAGTACTTC. Translated: CASSLRSDRSYEQYF.

This clone was recorded only once. This chain links TRBV28 with TRBJ2-1, with 12 bases identical to TRBD2. The CDR3 is made up of 18 amino acids. Per the germline V gene, CDR1 is MDHEN and CDR2 is SYDVKM. V shed 3 bases, J shed 0 bases, and the junction held 6 bases outside the gene matches. DNA of the CDR3: TGTGCCAGCAGTTTCCGTCTAGCGGGGGGGAACTCCTACAATGAGCAGTTCTTC. Encoded protein: CASSFRLAGGNSYNEQFF.

The chain has TRBV11-1 and TRBJ2-3; 11 bases fit TRBD1. J lost 2 bases, V lost 4 bases, and 2 bases had no gene match. Germline loops: CDR1 SGHAT, CDR2 FQDESV (reference sequence). This CDR3 has 15 residues. CDR3 in DNA: TGTGCCAGCAGCTCGGACAGGGGGCCCACAGATACGCAGTATTTT. This gives the protein CASSSDRGPTDTQYF.

The chain employs TRBV6-5 and TRBJ2-7, with 11 bases aligning to TRBD1. V was clipped by 10 bases and J by 5 bases; unmatched bases: 13. In germline, CDR1 is MNHEY, CDR2 SVGAGI. The CDR3 spans 15 residues. In nucleotides, the CDR3 is TGTGCCACCTCTATACGGGACAGGGGGGGCAACGAGCAGTACTTC. It yields the protein CATSIRDRGGNEQYF.

The chain recombines TRBV10-1 with TRBJ2-7; D remains ambiguous. V lost 2 bases and J lost 0, with 5 bases in between. The CDR3 runs 13 residues. Germline V gives CDR1 WNHNN, CDR2 SYGVQD (reference sequence). The CDR3 here is CASSESNSYEQYF. CDR3 nucleotide sequence: TGCGCCAGCAGTGAGAGCAACTCCTACGAGCAGTACTTC.

This clone was recorded only once. The chain combines TRBV19 with TRBJ2-7, with 9 bases aligning to TRBD1. The CDR3 loop spans 15 amino acids. Germline V gene lookup returns CDR1 LNHDA and CDR2 SQIVND (reference sequence). After removal of 5 bases from V and 1 base from J, the junction contained 6 bases not matched to a gene. CDR3 sequence reads: CASSGGQGQSYEQYF. In DNA, the CDR3 is TGTGCCAGTAGTGGGGGACAGGGTCAATCCTACGAGCAGTACTTC.

The rearrangement joins TRBV19 to TRBJ2-1; D is possibly TRBD1 (6 bases). The CDR3 is 14 amino acids. V lost 7 bases to trimming and J lost 0 bases, with 10 bases between them. From germline, CDR1 is LNHDA and CDR2 SQIVND (reference sequence). CDR3 coding DNA: TGTGCCAGTACCCCACAGGGCTCCTACAATGAGCAGTTCTTC. The encoded protein is CASTPQGSYNEQFF.

The chain has TRBV7-9 and TRBJ2-1; D unresolved. V lost 2 bases and J 5 bases, leaving 16 bases between the germline ends. The CDR3 extends over 16 amino acids. Looked up from germline, CDR1 is SEHNR and CDR2 is FQNEAQ (reference sequence). The CDR3 region has the DNA TGTGCCAGCAGCTTAAGACCTAGGCCTCCTGACAATGAGCAGTTCTTC. This encodes CASSLRPRPPDNEQFF.

This chain uses TRBV4-1 with TRBJ2-3; 12 bases fit TRBD2. The CDR3 is made up of 16 amino acids. Germline V CDR1 and CDR2: MGHRA, YSYEKL. The trim removed 6 bases at V and 3 bases at J, leaving 7 bases unmatched. The CDR3 region is CASRLAGGAETDTQYF. The CDR3 bases are TGCGCCAGCAGGCTAGCGGGGGGGGCCGAAACAGATACGCAGTATTTT.

The V call is TRBV7-2, the J call TRBJ2-5, with D tentatively TRBD2 (6 bases). Germline lookup yields CDR1 SGHTA and CDR2 FQGNSA. The CDR3 runs to 11 residues. Trimming left V 5 bases short and J 5 bases short, with 6 bases between. In DNA, the CDR3 is TGTGCCAGCAGCCGGGGGGAGACCCAGTACTTC. Its translation is CASSRGETQYF.